This record looks at one T cell receptor beta chain sequence and its context. Antigen unknown. Sequencing was performed with immunoSEQ multiplex PCR; in TCRdb, only in-frame clones are kept and a portion is missing. Counted here are 75,000 or so clones, over 70% occurring once; the ten biggest clones make up roughly 1.4%. The sample originates from a study of lymphopenia after photon versus proton radiotherapy. Findings of the study overall: Photon-treated patients lost naive T cells and TCR diversity; proton-treated stayed stable. Post-nadir diversity loss with photons came from oligoclonal expansion, particularly CD8+ Temra cells.

Germline V gene sequence: CDR1 SGHDT, CDR2 YYEEEE. Trimming took 6 bases from V and 5 from J, leaving 19 bases between them. The CDR3 covers 15 residues. This sequence joins TRBV5-6 and TRBJ2-3; D possibly matches TRBD1 or TRBD2 (5 bases each). The sequence was obtained from a man in his fifties or sixties with pancreatic cancer. The specimen was peripheral blood, collected from a patient treated with proton-based radiotherapy. The CDR3 sequence: CASTRYSVGVDTQYF. Here the CDR3 DNA reads TGTGCCAGCACCCGGTACTCCGTGGGGGTAGATACGCAGTATTTT.